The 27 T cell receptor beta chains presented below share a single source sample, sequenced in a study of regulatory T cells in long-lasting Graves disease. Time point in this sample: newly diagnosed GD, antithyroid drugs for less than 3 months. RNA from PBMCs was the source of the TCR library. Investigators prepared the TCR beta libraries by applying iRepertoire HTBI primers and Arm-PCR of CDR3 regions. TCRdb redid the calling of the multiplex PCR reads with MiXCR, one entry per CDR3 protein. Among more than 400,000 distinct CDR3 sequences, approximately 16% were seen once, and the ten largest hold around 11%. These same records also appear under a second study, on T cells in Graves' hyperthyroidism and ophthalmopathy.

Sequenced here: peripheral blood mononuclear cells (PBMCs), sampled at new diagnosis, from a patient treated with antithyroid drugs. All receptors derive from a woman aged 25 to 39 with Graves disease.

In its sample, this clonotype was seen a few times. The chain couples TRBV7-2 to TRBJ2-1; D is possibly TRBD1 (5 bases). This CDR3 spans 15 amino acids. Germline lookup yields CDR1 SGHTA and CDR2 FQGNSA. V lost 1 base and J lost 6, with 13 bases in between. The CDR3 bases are TGTGCCAGCAGCTTAGAGGCCAGGGTGCCCAATGAGCAGTTCTTC. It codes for CASSLEARVPNEQFF.

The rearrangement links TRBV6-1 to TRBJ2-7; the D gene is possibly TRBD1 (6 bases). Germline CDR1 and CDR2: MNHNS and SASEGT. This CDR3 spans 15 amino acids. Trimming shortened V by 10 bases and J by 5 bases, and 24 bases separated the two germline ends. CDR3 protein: CATTAFHRVHNEQYF. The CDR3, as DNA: TGTGCCACCACCGCCTTTCACAGGGTCCACAACGAGCAGTACTTC.

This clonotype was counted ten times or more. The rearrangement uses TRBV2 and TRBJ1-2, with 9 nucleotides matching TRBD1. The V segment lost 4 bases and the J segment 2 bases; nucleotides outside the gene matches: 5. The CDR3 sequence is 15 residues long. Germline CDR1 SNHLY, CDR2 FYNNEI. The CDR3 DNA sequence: TGTGCCAGCAGTGCCCACAGGGGGCAAAACTATGGCTACACCTTC. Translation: CASSAHRGQNYGYTF.

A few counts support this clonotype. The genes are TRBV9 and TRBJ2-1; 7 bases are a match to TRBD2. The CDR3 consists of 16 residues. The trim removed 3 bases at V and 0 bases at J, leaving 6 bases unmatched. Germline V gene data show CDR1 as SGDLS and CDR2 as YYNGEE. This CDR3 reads CASSALAVSSYNEQFF. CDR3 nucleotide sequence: TGTGCCAGCAGCGCCCTAGCGGTGAGCTCCTACAATGAGCAGTTCTTC.

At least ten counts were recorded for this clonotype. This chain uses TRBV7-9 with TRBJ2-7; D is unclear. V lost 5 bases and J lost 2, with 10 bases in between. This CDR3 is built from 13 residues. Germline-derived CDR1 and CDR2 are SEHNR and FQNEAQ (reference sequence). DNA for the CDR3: TGTGCCAGCAGCCCCCCACGGACCTACGAGCAGTACTTC. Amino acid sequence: CASSPPRTYEQYF.

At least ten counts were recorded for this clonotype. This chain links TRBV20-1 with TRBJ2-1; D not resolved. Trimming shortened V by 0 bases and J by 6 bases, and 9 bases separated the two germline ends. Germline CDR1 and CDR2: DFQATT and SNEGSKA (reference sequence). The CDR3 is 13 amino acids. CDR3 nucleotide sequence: TGCAGTGCTAGAGATGTCAGCCTCAATGAGCAGTTCTTC. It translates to CSARDVSLNEQFF.

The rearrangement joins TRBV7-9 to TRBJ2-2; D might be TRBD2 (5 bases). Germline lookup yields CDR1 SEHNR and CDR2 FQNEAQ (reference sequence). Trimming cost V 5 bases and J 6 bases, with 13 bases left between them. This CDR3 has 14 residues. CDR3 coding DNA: TGTGCCAGCAGCCTAAGTGGGGAGTCCGGGGAGCTGTTTTTT. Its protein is CASSLSGESGELFF.

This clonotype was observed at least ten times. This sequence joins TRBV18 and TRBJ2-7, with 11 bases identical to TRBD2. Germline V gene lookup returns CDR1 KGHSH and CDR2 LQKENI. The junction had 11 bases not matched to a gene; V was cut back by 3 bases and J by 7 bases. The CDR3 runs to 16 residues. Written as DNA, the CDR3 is TGTGCCAGCTCACCCCGGGGGTTACTAGCGGGAGAGGAGCAGTACTTC. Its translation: CASSPRGLLAGEEQYF.

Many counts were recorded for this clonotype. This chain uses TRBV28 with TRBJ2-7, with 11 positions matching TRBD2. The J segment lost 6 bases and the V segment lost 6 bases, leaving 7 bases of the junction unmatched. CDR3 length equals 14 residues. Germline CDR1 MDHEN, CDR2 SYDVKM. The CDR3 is CASSLAGGTFEQYF. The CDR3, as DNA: TGTGCCAGCAGCTTAGCGGGAGGGACCTTCGAGCAGTACTTC.

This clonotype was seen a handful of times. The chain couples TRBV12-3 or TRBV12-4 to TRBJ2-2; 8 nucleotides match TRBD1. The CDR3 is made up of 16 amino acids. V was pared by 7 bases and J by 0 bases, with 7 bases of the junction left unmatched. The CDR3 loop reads CASTPRTGTNTGELFF. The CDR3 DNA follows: TGTGCCAGCACCCCCCGGACAGGGACGAACACCGGGGAGCTGTTTTTT.

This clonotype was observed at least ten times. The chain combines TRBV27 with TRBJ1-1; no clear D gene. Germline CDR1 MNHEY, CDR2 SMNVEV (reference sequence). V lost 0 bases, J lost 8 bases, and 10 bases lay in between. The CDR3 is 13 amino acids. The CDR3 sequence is CASSLSTLREAFF. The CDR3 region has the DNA TGTGCCAGCAGTTTATCGACTCTCCGAGAAGCTTTCTTT.

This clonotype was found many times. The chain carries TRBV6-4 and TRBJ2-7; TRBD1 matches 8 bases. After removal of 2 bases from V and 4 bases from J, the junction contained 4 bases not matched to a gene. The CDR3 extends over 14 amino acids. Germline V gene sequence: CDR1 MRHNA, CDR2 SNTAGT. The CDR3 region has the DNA TGTGCCAGCAGTGACACAGGGGGAGGATACGAGCAGTACTTC. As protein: CASSDTGGGYEQYF.

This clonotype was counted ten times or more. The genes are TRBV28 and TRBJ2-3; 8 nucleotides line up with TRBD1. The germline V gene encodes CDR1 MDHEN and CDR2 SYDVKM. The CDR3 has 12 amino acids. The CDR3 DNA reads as TGTGCGACGGGACAGGGCACAGATACGCAGTATTTT. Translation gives CATGQGTDTQYF.

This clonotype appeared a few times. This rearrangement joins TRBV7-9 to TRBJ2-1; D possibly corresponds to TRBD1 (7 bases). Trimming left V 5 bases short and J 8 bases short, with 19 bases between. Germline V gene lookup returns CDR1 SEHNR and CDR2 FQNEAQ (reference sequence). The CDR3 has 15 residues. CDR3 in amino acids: CASSGGGPRGDEQFF. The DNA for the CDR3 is TGTGCCAGCAGCGGAGGGGGCCCCCGAGGAGATGAGCAGTTCTTC.

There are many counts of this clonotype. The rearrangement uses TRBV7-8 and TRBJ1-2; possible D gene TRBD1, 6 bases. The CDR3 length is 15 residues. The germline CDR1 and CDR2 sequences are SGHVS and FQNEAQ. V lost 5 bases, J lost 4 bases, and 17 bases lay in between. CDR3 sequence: CASSHQSGTPYGYTF. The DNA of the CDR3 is TGTGCCAGCAGCCACCAATCCGGGACACCCTATGGCTACACCTTC.

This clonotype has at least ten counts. CDR3 sequence: CASSSSSILAGRKETQYF. The CDR3, as DNA: TGTGCCAGCAGCTCCTCGTCCATCTTAGCGGGACGAAAAGAGACCCAGTACTTC. The V gene is TRBV7-8, the J gene TRBJ2-5; 8 bases are a match to TRBD2. The germline V gene encodes CDR1 SGHVS and CDR2 FQNEAQ. The CDR3 has 18 amino acids. With 4 bases clipped from V and 3 bases from J, the junction kept 16 bases outside the gene matches.

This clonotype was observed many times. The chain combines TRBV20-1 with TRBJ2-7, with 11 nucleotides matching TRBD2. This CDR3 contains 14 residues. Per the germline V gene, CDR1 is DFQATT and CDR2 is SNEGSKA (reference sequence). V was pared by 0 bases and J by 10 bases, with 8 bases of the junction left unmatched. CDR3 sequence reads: CSARDSGLAETQYF. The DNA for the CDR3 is TGCAGTGCTAGAGATTCGGGACTAGCGGAAACCCAGTACTTC.

CDR3 DNA sequence: TGTGCCAGCAGTTCGGGGAGTGGAGATACGCAGTATTTT. Its protein is CASSSGSGDTQYF. This chain connects TRBV25-1 to TRBJ2-3, with D possibly matching TRBD2 (5 bases). CDR1 and CDR2 (germline): MGHDK, SYGVNS. Trimming removed 5 bases at V and 5 bases at J, with 11 bases between. CDR3 length equals 13 residues.

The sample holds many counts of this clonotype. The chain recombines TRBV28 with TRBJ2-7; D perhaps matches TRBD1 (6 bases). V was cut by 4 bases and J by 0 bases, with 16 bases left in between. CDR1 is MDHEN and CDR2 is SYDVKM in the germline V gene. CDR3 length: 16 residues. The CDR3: CASSYQDSSSSYEQYF. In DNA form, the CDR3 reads TGTGCCAGCAGTTATCAGGACAGTTCAAGCTCCTACGAGCAGTACTTC.

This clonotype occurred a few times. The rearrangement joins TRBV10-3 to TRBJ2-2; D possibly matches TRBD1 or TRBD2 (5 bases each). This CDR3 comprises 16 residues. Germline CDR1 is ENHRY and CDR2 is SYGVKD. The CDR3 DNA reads TGTGCGACGGCGGCGGTCTTCGGGACCAACACCGGGGAGCTGTTTTTT. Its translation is CATAAVFGTNTGELFF.

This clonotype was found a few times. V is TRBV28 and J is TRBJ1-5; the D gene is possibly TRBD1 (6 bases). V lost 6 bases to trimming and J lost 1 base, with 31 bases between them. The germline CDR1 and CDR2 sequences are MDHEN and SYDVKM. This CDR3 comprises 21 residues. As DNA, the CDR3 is TGTGCCAGCAGCTCTCCCTTCAAGTGGGGGGCCACAACTGAAAGCAATCAGCCCCAGCATTTT. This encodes CASSSPFKWGATTESNQPQHF.

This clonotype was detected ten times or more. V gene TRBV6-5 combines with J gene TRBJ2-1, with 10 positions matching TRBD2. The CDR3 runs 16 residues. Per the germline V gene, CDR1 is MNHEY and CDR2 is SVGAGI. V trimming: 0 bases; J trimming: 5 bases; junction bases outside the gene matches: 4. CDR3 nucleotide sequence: TGTGCCAGCAGTTACTCGAAGGGGACTAGCGACAATGAGCAGTTCTTC. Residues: CASSYSKGTSDNEQFF.

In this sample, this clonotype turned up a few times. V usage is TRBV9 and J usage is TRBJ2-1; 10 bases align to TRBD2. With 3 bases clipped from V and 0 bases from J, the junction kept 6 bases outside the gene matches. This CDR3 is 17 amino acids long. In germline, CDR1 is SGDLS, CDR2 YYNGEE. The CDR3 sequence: CASSGTSGSSSYNEQFF. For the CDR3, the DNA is TGTGCCAGCAGCGGGACTAGCGGTTCGAGCTCCTACAATGAGCAGTTCTTC.

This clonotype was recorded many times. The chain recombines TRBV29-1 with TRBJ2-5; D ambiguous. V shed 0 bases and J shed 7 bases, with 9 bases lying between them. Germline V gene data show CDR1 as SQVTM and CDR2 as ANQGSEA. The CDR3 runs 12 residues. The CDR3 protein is CSVEEASGTQYF. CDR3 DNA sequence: TGCAGCGTTGAAGAGGCGAGTGGGACCCAGTACTTC.

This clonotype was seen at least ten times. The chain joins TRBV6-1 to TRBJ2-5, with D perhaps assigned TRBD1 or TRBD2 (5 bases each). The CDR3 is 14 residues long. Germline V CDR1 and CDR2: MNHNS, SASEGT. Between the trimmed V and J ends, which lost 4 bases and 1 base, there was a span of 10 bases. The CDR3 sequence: CASSVWGPQETQYF. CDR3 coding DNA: TGTGCCAGCAGTGTTTGGGGACCCCAAGAGACCCAGTACTTC.

The CDR3 DNA sequence: TGTGCCAGCAGCTGGCCGGGGGGAGCACCAGCGCGGTATGTCTCCTACGAGCAGTACTTC. Translation gives CASSWPGGAPARYVSYEQYF. V gene TRBV5-5 combines with J gene TRBJ2-7; TRBD2 matches at 7 bases. Germline V lookup: CDR1 SGHKS, CDR2 YYEKEE (reference sequence). The V gene end was trimmed by 3 bases and the J gene end by 0 bases; junction bases not matched to a gene: 21. This CDR3 has 20 residues.

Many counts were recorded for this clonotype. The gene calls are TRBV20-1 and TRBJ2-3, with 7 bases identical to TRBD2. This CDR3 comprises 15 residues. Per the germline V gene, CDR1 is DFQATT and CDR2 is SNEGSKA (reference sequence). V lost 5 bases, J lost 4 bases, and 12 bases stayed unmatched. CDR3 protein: CSASLRVAGSDTQYF. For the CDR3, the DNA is TGCAGTGCTTCCTTAAGGGTAGCGGGTTCAGATACGCAGTATTTT.